Each of the 20 T cell receptor beta chains below was sequenced from the same sample in a study of T cell responses to AZD1222 COVID-19 vaccine. Produced via immunoSEQ multiplex PCR; TCRdb's table is partial and in-frame only. The sample contains around 130,000 clones, around 90% of which appear only once. Source: peripheral blood, taken 28 days after the second AZD1222 dose. The receptors shown here come from an adult who received the AZD1222 COVID-19 vaccine.

This chain uses TRBV27 with TRBJ2-2, with TRBD2 matching 9 bases. Germline V gene data show CDR1 as MNHEY and CDR2 as SMNVEV (reference sequence). The CDR3 covers 15 residues. Trimming took 10 bases from V and 4 from J; bases not matched to a gene: 10. CDR3 in DNA: TGTGCCACCACCCGGGTAGCGGGAGTCACCGGGGAGCTGTTTTTT. It encodes CATTRVAGVTGELFF.

This clone was observed a few times. V gene TRBV18 combines with J gene TRBJ1-3, with D perhaps TRBD1 (6 bases). This CDR3 is built from 15 residues. Trimming took off 2 bases at V and 4 bases at J, with 12 bases between the two ends. The V gene's germline CDR1 is KGHSH and CDR2 LQKENI. The CDR3 loop is CASSPRAGDGNTIYF. As DNA, the CDR3 is TGTGCCAGCTCACCAAGGGCAGGGGACGGAAACACCATATATTTT.

The gene calls are TRBV3-1 (or the pseudogene TRBV3-2) and TRBJ1-1; D gene ambiguous. Trimming stripped 3 bases from V and 12 bases from J, with 20 bases between. This CDR3 region has 14 residues. Germline V gene data show CDR1 as LGHDT and CDR2 as YNNKEL (reference sequence). DNA for the CDR3: TGTGCCAGCAGCCAGGACGAATCAAGGCCAAGACCTTTCTTT. Its translation is CASSQDESRPRPFF.

The V gene is TRBV24-1, the J gene TRBJ2-2; possible D gene TRBD1, 5 bases. V lost 0 bases and J 2 bases, leaving 9 bases between the germline ends. Germline V CDR1 and CDR2: KGHDR, SFDVKD. The CDR3 is made up of 16 amino acids. Here the CDR3 reads CATSDLGHHNTGELFF. CDR3 nucleotide sequence: TGTGCCACCAGTGATTTGGGACACCATAACACCGGGGAGCTGTTTTTT.

CDR3 DNA: TGTGCAAGTCGCCTATGGGGGCGGGGGTACTATGGCTACACCTTC. Translated, it gives CASRLWGRGYYGYTF. The gene calls are TRBV12-2 and TRBJ1-2. TRBV12-2 is termed a pseudogene. The CDR3 totals 15 residues.

The chain joins TRBV21-1 to TRBJ1-1; the D segment call TRBD1 is taken from the table without a DNA check. TRBV21-1 is a listed pseudogene. This CDR3 is 16 amino acids long. CDR3 DNA: TGTGCCAGCAGCGCCCGACAGGGGGAAGCGAGCACTGAAGCTTTCTTT. It specifies CASSARQGEASTEAFF.

The chain carries TRBV15 and TRBJ1-2; maybe TRBD1 (6 bases). Germline V CDR1 and CDR2: LNHNV, YYDKDF (reference sequence). The V gene lost 3 bases and the J gene lost 6 bases, with 14 bases spanning the gap. CDR3 length: 14 amino acids. The CDR3 DNA follows: TGTGCCACCAGCAGGCAACAAGGGGGTGATGGCTACACCTTC. Protein: CATSRQQGGDGYTF.

The chain joins TRBV2 to TRBJ2-3, with TRBD2 matching 9 bases. The CDR3 sequence is 17 residues long. V was clipped by 5 bases and J by 2 bases; unmatched bases: 11. Germline assignment: CDR1 SNHLY and CDR2 FYNNEI. The CDR3 loop reads CASSSLGSGGPTDTQYF. Here the CDR3 DNA reads TGTGCCAGCAGTTCCCTGGGGAGCGGGGGGCCCACAGATACGCAGTATTTT.

This chain joins TRBV30 and TRBJ2-7, with D possibly called TRBD1 or TRBD2 (7 bases each). V dropped 2 bases and J dropped 0 bases, with 20 bases sitting between them. CDR1 GTSNPN and CDR2 SVGIG come from the germline V gene (reference sequence). This CDR3 region has 17 residues. The CDR3, as DNA: TGTGCCTGGAGTCATATCCAGGGGGGGCCGTTCTCCTACGAGCAGTACTTC. Amino acids: CAWSHIQGGPFSYEQYF.

This clone was seen just once. The genes are TRBV19 and TRBJ1-1; D call uncertain. CDR3 length equals 13 residues. CDR1 and CDR2 (germline): LNHDA, SQIVND (reference sequence). The ends were cut back, 7 bases at V and 1 base at J, with 10 bases in the middle. The CDR3 coding sequence is TGTGCCAGTACCAGAACAAGGAACACTGAAGCTTTCTTT. Translation: CASTRTRNTEAFF.

The chain recombines TRBV7-8 with TRBJ1-2; D unclear. The CDR3 runs to 12 residues. Germline CDR1 is SGHVS and CDR2 is FQNEAQ. V was trimmed by 1 base and J by 5 bases, leaving 5 bases between them. The CDR3 bases are TGTGCCAGCAGCTTAGGTGAATATGGCTACACCTTC. It codes for CASSLGEYGYTF. The whole variable domain, remainder taken from reference TRBV7-8 and TRBJ1-2, is GAGVSQSPRYKVAKRGQDVALRCDPISGHVSLFWYQQALGQGPEFLTYFQNEAQLDKSGLPSDRFFAERPEGSVSTLKIQRTQQEDSAVYLCASSLGEYGYTFGSGTRLTVV.

This clone was seen once. The chain recombines TRBV19 with TRBJ1-6; D unclear. Germline assignment: CDR1 LNHDA and CDR2 SQIVND (reference sequence). Deletions cut 6 bases from V and 4 bases from J, with 10 bases between. CDR3 size: 14 residues. The CDR3 sequence is CASRLRDYNSPLHF. Written as DNA, the CDR3 is TGTGCCAGTAGGTTGAGGGATTATAATTCACCCCTCCACTTT.

This sequence joins TRBV5-1 and TRBJ1-2, with 7 bases that match TRBD1. This CDR3 is 14 amino acids long. The V segment lost 4 bases and the J segment 3 bases; nucleotides outside the gene matches: 6. Germline CDR1 reads SGHRS; CDR2 reads YFSETQ. The CDR3 DNA is TGCGCCAGCAGCGCGGAAGGGGGCGACTATGGCTACACCTTC. Its protein is CASSAEGGDYGYTF.

The chain employs TRBV6-2 or TRBV6-3 and TRBJ1-4, with 9 bases fitting TRBD1. J gave up 5 bases and V 5 bases, and 3 bases lay outside the gene matches. The CDR3 loop spans 14 amino acids. From germline, CDR1 is MNHEY and CDR2 SVGEGT. CDR3 sequence (DNA): TGTGCCAGCAGTACCGGGACAGGGAATGAAAAACTGTTTTTT. This sequence encodes CASSTGTGNEKLFF.

This clone was observed a few times. V gene TRBV5-6 combines with J gene TRBJ1-6; weak D call: TRBD1 (5 bases). Trimming cost V 0 bases and J 9 bases, with 16 bases left between them. This CDR3 is built from 16 residues. Germline CDR1 reads SGHDT; CDR2 reads YYEEEE. In DNA, the CDR3 is TGTGCCAGCAGCTTGGCCAGACGGTGGGGCGGTTCACCCCTCCACTTT. Amino acids: CASSLARRWGGSPLHF.

This chain links TRBV3-1 (or the pseudogene TRBV3-2) with TRBJ1-1; 9 bases are a match to TRBD1. The CDR3 spans 16 residues. Trimming cost V 4 bases and J 3 bases; bases outside gene matches: 9. CDR1 and CDR2 from the germline V gene are LGHDT and YNNKEL (reference sequence). The CDR3 DNA follows: TGTGCCAGCAGCCGCAAGGGGACAGGGCCGGACACTGAAGCTTTCTTT. As protein: CASSRKGTGPDTEAFF.

The chain employs TRBV19 and TRBJ1-2; D unclear. The CDR3 loop spans 12 amino acids. Deletions cut 2 bases from V and 8 bases from J, with 9 bases between. Looked up from germline, CDR1 is LNHDA and CDR2 is SQIVND (reference sequence). CDR3 in amino acids: CASSIWGKGYTF. The CDR3 DNA reads TGTGCCAGTAGTATATGGGGTAAAGGCTACACCTTC.

The V gene is TRBV4-3, the J gene TRBJ2-3; 7 bases fit TRBD2. V shed 1 base and J 2 bases; nucleotides not matched to a gene: 3. Germline assignment: CDR1 LGHNA and CDR2 YSLEER. This CDR3 is 15 amino acids long. The CDR3 nucleotides read TGCGCCAGCAGCCAAGTTGGGGGGGACACAGATACGCAGTATTTT. Translated: CASSQVGGDTDTQYF.

This clone was counted a few times. V is TRBV9 and J is TRBJ2-2, with 8 bases identical to TRBD2. Germline CDR1 is SGDLS and CDR2 is YYNGEE. The CDR3 loop spans 13 amino acids. Trimming at V came to 7 bases and at J to 7 bases, leaving 6 bases not matched to a gene. For the CDR3, the DNA is TGTGCCAGCTCGCGGGAGGCGGGCGGGGAGCTGTTTTTT. Its protein product is CASSREAGGELFF.

The chain combines TRBV2 with TRBJ1-2; D gene uncertain. CDR1 SNHLY and CDR2 FYNNEI come from the germline V gene. V dropped 8 bases and J dropped 7 bases, with 20 bases sitting between them. CDR3 length: 14 residues. CDR3 sequence: CASALEERVGGYTF. The CDR3 region has the DNA TGTGCCAGCGCCCTGGAGGAGAGAGTGGGTGGCTACACCTTC.